This T cell receptor beta chain originates from a study of CD8 T cells in Susac syndrome. When the RNA was reverse transcribed, random hexamers were used with an input of 0.5 to 1 ug. TCRdb redid the calling of the immunoSEQ multiplex PCR reads with MiXCR, one entry per CDR3 protein. The table has 110,000 to 150,000 distinct CDR3 sequences, roughly 94% seen once; the top ten hold roughly 0.27%. This CDR3 spans 15 amino acids. Per germline, CDR1 DFQATT and CDR2 SNEGSKA (reference sequence). V dropped 0 bases and J dropped 1 base, with 10 bases sitting between them. Healthy donors were controls matched for age and sex.

The chain carries TRBV20-1 and TRBJ2-1, with D tentatively TRBD1 (5 bases). Sequences were obtained from CD8+ T cells from PBMCs. The source of this sequence is a human donor in good health. This CDR3 reads CSARDRTPSYNEQFF. Written as DNA, the CDR3 is TGCAGTGCTAGAGATCGGACACCTTCCTACAATGAGCAGTTCTTC.